This T cell receptor beta chain was found in a study of radiation and T cells in renal cell carcinoma. The protocol was immunoSEQ multiplex PCR, while the TCRdb copy is restricted to in-frame clones and leaves out a portion. The sample records around 120,000 clones, approximately 78% being singletons. This CDR3 spans 14 amino acids. Time point given: blood 2 weeks post-SBRT. Treatment indicated: 15 Gy SBRT to primary tumor, nephrectomy 4 weeks later. This material consisted of blood, taken from a patient whose treatment included radiotherapy and nephrectomy. This clonotype originated in a woman in her fifties or sixties with renal cell carcinoma. This rearrangement joins TRBV21-1 to TRBJ2-7. TRBV21-1 is recorded as a pseudogene. The CDR3 sequence: CASSKSTATYEQYF. The CDR3 DNA follows: TGTGCCAGCAGCAAATCGACGGCGACCTACGAGCAGTACTTC.